This TCR beta chain was captured by sequencing in a study of CD8 T cells in Susac syndrome. Reverse transcription of about 0.5 to 1 ug RNA was carried out with random hexamers. TCRdb reanalysed the immunoSEQ multiplex PCR reads using MiXCR and keeps one entry per CDR3 protein. The sample holds about 210,000 distinct CDR3 sequences, approximately 95% seen once. V was pared by 2 bases and J by 8 bases, with 12 bases between. The germline V gene has CDR1 LGHDT and CDR2 YNNKEL (reference sequence). The CDR3 runs to 13 residues. The chain has TRBV3-1 and TRBJ1-1; D is perhaps TRBD1 (5 bases). The material sequenced was CD4+ T cells from PBMCs. The origin of this receptor is a human donor with multiple sclerosis. The CDR3 protein is CASSQIPGREAFF. The CDR3 region has the DNA TGTGCCAGCAGCCAAATCCCAGGGCGGGAAGCTTTCTTT.